The 14 T cell receptor beta chains given below trace back to one sample, sequenced in a study of regulatory T cells in long-lasting Graves disease. Described time point: newly diagnosed GD, antithyroid drugs for less than 3 months. PBMC-derived RNA was used for the TCR library. Construction of the TCR beta libraries employed iRepertoire HTBI primers in conjunction with Arm-PCR of CDR3 regions. TCRdb called the multiplex PCR reads again in MiXCR, with one record for every CDR3 protein. This sample yields 360,000 or so distinct CDR3 sequences, of which approximately 15% are seen a single time; around 27% belongs to the top ten. These data are also associated with another study on T cells in Graves' hyperthyroidism and ophthalmopathy.

Source: peripheral blood mononuclear cells (PBMCs), taken at new diagnosis, from a patient treated with antithyroid drugs. Every receptor here comes from a man aged 35 to 55 with Graves disease.

This clonotype was recorded at least ten times. The chain employs TRBV6-1 and TRBJ1-1, with unresolved D. The CDR3 is 17 residues long. Trimming stripped 8 bases from V and 1 base from J, with 23 bases between. Germline CDR1 reads MNHNS; CDR2 reads SASEGT. CDR3 sequence reads: CASELRSGTIPNTEAFF. CDR3 sequence (DNA): TGTGCCAGCGAACTGAGAAGCGGTACGATCCCGAACACTGAAGCTTTCTTT.

This clonotype was seen at least ten times. The rearrangement uses TRBV3-1 and TRBJ2-1; D ambiguous. This CDR3 region has 14 residues. V was shortened by 2 bases and J by 8 bases, with 13 bases between the two germline ends. CDR1 and CDR2 from the germline V gene are LGHDT and YNNKEL (reference sequence). The CDR3 region has the DNA TGTGCCAGCAGCCAATCTCCATCGGCCTATGAGCAGTTCTTC. Encoded protein: CASSQSPSAYEQFF.

This clonotype was seen at least ten times. Relative to the germline gene, one junction end is altered; a read error may explain this. This chain links TRBV20-1 with TRBJ1-5, with TRBD1 as a possible D gene (5 bases). Germline V lookup: CDR1 DFQATT, CDR2 SNEGSKA (reference sequence). The CDR3 loop spans 13 amino acids. CDR3 in amino acids: CSARFWGKQPQHF. The CDR3 region has the DNA TGCAGTGCTAGATTTTGGGGCAAACAGCCCCAGCATTTT.

This clonotype showed up many times. The chain has TRBV24-1 and TRBJ2-1; D not resolved. Between the trimmed V and J ends, which lost 4 bases and 8 bases, there was a span of 17 bases. Germline V gives CDR1 KGHDR, CDR2 SFDVKD. This CDR3 has 15 residues. This CDR3 is CATSDLRTPWDEQFF. CDR3 DNA: TGTGCCACCAGTGACTTAAGAACCCCCTGGGATGAGCAGTTCTTC.

This clonotype was counted at least ten times. The chain couples TRBV7-3 to TRBJ2-5; no clear D gene. Germline assignment: CDR1 SGHTA and CDR2 FQGTGA. With 4 bases removed from V and 5 bases from J, the gap between germline ends came to 14 bases. This CDR3 is built from 14 residues. DNA of the CDR3: TGTGCCAGCAGCTCACCTGGGAACGGGGAGACCCAGTACTTC. Translation: CASSSPGNGETQYF.

J is TRBJ1-2 and V is TRBV10-3; D not resolved. CDR3 length equals 14 residues. V lost 10 bases, J lost 0 bases, and 15 bases lay in between. Germline assignment: CDR1 ENHRY and CDR2 SYGVKD. CDR3 coding DNA: TGTGCCACCCGGGGAAAGGAACCTAACTATGGCTACACCTTC. It translates to CATRGKEPNYGYTF.

The sample holds many counts of this clonotype. CDR3 in DNA: TGTGCCAGCAGCTTAGGCCGTCTTGGGGAGTGGTCCTACGAGCAGTACTTC. It encodes CASSLGRLGEWSYEQYF. The chain couples TRBV7-9 to TRBJ2-7; TRBD2 is a possible D gene (5 bases). The CDR3 is made up of 17 amino acids. The V end was cut by 1 base, the J end by 1 base, with 17 bases between. CDR1 is SEHNR and CDR2 is FQNEAQ in the germline V gene (reference sequence).

Only a few counts were recorded for this clonotype. This rearrangement joins TRBV2 to TRBJ1-2; TRBD1 aligns across 10 bases. With V trimmed by 6 bases and J by 4 bases, 8 bases remained unmatched. CDR1 is SNHLY, CDR2 FYNNEI, per germline. This CDR3 spans 15 amino acids. CDR3 nucleotide sequence: TGTGCCAGCAGGTCACCGGGACAGGGGACCTATGGCTACACCTTC. Its protein is CASRSPGQGTYGYTF.

This clonotype was observed a handful of times. The chain carries TRBV7-6 and TRBJ2-5; TRBD1 matches 9 bases. Trimming cost V 2 bases and J 5 bases; bases outside gene matches: 9. Germline V gives CDR1 SGHVS, CDR2 FNYEAQ. The CDR3 is 16 amino acids. CDR3 region: CASSLTGGAGRETQYF. The CDR3 region has the DNA TGTGCCAGCAGCTTAACAGGGGGCGCTGGGAGGGAGACCCAGTACTTC.

V is TRBV6-1 and J is TRBJ2-3, with 7 bases fitting TRBD2. CDR1 is MNHNS, CDR2 SASEGT, per germline. The CDR3 length is 16 residues. V was clipped by 6 bases and J by 0 bases; unmatched bases: 9. DNA for the CDR3: TGTGCCAGCAGCCAACTGGGACTACCGAGCACAGATACGCAGTATTTT. Translating it yields CASSQLGLPSTDTQYF.

This clonotype was found many times. The CDR3 here is CASSPPTGYGYTF. CDR3 nucleotide sequence: TGTGCCAGCAGTCCGCCGACAGGTTATGGCTACACCTTC. This chain joins TRBV6-1 and TRBJ1-2, with a weak D call TRBD1 (6 bases). Trimming removed 5 bases at V and 5 bases at J, with 12 bases between. The CDR3 sequence is 13 residues long. The V gene's germline CDR1 is MNHNS and CDR2 SASEGT.

This clonotype was counted between two and nine times. The chain combines TRBV5-1 with TRBJ2-5, with D possibly TRBD2 on 5 matching bases. The CDR3 spans 15 residues. V shed 1 base and J shed 5 bases, with 15 bases lying between them. In germline, CDR1 is SGHRS, CDR2 YFSETQ. The DNA for the CDR3 is TGCGCCAGCAGCTTGTTTAGCCAGAGAGGGGAGACCCAGTACTTC. Residues: CASSLFSQRGETQYF.

The rearrangement links TRBV4-2 to TRBJ2-5, with D perhaps assigned TRBD1 or TRBD2 (6 bases each). The V end was cut by 4 bases, the J end by 6 bases, with 15 bases between. CDR1 and CDR2 from the germline V gene are LGHNA and YNFKEQ. This CDR3 is built from 14 residues. The CDR3 is CASSLGGEVKTQYF. In DNA form, the CDR3 reads TGTGCCAGCAGCCTCGGGGGCGAGGTGAAGACCCAGTACTTC.

This clonotype was observed at least ten times. The chain employs TRBV28 and TRBJ2-1, with TRBD2 matching 9 bases. This CDR3 is built from 16 residues. With 2 bases clipped from V and 5 bases from J, the junction kept 7 bases outside the gene matches. Germline CDR1 MDHEN, CDR2 SYDVKM. The DNA of the CDR3 is TGTGCCAGCAGTTTAGACATAGCGGGGGAGCACAATGAGCAGTTCTTC. Its protein product is CASSLDIAGEHNEQFF.